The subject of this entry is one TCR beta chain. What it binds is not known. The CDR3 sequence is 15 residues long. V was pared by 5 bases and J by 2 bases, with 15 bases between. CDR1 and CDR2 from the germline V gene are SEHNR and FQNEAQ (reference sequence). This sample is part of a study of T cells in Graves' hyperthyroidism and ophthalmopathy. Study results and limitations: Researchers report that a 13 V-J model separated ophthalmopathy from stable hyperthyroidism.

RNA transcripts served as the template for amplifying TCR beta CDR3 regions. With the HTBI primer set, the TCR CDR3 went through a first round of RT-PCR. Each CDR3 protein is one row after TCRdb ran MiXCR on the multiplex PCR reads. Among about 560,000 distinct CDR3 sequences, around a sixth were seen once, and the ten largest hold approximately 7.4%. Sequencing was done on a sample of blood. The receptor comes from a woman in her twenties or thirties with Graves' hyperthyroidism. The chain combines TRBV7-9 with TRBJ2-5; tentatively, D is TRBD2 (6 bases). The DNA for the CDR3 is TGTGCCAGCAGCCCCACAGCTAGCGATCAAGAGACCCAGTACTTC. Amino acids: CASSPTASDQETQYF.